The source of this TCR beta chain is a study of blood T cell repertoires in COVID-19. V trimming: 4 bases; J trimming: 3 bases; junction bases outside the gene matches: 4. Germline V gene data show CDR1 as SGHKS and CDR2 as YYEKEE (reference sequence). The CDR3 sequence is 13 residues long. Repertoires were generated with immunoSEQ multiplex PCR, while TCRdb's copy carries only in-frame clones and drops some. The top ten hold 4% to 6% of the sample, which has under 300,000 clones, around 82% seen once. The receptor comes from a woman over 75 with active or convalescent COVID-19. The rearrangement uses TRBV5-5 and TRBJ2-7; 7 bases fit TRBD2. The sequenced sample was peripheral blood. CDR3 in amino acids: CASSLRTSYEQYF. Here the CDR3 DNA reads TGTGCCAGCAGCCTACGGACTAGCTACGAGCAGTACTTC.